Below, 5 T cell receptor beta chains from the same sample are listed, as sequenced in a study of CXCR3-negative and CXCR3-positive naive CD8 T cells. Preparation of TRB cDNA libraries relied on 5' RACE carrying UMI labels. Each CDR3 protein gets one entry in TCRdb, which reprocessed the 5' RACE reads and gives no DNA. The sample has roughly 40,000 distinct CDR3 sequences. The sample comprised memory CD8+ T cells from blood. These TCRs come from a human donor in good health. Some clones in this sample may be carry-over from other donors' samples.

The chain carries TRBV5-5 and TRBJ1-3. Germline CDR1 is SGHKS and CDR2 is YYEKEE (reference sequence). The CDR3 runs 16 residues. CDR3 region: CASSTADTSSGNTIYF.

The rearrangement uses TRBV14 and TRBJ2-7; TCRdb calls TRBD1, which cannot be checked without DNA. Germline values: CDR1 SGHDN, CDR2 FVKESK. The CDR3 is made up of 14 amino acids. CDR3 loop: CASSQTARIYEQYF. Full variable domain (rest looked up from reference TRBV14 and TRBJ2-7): EAGVTQFPSHSVIEKGQTVTLRCDPISGHDNLYWYRRVMGKEIKFLLHFVKESKQDESGMPNNRFLAERTGGTYSTLKVQPAELEDSGVYFCASSQTARIYEQYFGPGTRLTVT.

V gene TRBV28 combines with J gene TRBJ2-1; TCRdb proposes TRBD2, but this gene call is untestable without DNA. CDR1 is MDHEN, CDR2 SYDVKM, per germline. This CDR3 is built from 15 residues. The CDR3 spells CASSFGTSADNEQFF.

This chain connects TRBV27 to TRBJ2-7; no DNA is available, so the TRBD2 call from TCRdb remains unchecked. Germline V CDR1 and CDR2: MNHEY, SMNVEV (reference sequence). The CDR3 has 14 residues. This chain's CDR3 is CASSPTSGGYEQYF.

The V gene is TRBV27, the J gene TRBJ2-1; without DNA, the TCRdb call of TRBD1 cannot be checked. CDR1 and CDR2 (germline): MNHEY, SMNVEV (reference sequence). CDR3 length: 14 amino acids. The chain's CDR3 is CASRGQSSYNEQFF.